The TCR beta chain under discussion was sequenced for a study of identical twins. Findings and limits, study-wide: Because invariant MAIT and iNKT cells could be present, zero-insertion analyses could be partly confounded. Among beta out-of-frame sequences, excess sharing between twins appeared weaker. There were fewer insertions in abundant cord blood beta clonotypes, but memory repertoires showed no such pattern.

As regards this clonotype: No antigen is known for it.

TCRdb used MiXCR to reprocess the 5' RACE reads, holding one entry per CDR3 protein. The sample consists of 1.5 million or so distinct CDR3 sequences, under 35% of them appearing once. The TCR originated in a newborn girl in good health. Sequences were obtained from cord blood.

CDR3 sequence reads: CASSSPRRVDEQFF. CDR3 bases: TGTGCCAGCAGCTCCCCGCGCAGGGTTGATGAGCAGTTCTTC. The genes are TRBV7-6 and TRBJ2-1; TRBD1 might be the D (5 bases). V lost 4 bases and J lost 8, with 15 bases in between. The CDR3 is made up of 14 amino acids. Germline CDR1 and CDR2: SGHVS and FNYEAQ.